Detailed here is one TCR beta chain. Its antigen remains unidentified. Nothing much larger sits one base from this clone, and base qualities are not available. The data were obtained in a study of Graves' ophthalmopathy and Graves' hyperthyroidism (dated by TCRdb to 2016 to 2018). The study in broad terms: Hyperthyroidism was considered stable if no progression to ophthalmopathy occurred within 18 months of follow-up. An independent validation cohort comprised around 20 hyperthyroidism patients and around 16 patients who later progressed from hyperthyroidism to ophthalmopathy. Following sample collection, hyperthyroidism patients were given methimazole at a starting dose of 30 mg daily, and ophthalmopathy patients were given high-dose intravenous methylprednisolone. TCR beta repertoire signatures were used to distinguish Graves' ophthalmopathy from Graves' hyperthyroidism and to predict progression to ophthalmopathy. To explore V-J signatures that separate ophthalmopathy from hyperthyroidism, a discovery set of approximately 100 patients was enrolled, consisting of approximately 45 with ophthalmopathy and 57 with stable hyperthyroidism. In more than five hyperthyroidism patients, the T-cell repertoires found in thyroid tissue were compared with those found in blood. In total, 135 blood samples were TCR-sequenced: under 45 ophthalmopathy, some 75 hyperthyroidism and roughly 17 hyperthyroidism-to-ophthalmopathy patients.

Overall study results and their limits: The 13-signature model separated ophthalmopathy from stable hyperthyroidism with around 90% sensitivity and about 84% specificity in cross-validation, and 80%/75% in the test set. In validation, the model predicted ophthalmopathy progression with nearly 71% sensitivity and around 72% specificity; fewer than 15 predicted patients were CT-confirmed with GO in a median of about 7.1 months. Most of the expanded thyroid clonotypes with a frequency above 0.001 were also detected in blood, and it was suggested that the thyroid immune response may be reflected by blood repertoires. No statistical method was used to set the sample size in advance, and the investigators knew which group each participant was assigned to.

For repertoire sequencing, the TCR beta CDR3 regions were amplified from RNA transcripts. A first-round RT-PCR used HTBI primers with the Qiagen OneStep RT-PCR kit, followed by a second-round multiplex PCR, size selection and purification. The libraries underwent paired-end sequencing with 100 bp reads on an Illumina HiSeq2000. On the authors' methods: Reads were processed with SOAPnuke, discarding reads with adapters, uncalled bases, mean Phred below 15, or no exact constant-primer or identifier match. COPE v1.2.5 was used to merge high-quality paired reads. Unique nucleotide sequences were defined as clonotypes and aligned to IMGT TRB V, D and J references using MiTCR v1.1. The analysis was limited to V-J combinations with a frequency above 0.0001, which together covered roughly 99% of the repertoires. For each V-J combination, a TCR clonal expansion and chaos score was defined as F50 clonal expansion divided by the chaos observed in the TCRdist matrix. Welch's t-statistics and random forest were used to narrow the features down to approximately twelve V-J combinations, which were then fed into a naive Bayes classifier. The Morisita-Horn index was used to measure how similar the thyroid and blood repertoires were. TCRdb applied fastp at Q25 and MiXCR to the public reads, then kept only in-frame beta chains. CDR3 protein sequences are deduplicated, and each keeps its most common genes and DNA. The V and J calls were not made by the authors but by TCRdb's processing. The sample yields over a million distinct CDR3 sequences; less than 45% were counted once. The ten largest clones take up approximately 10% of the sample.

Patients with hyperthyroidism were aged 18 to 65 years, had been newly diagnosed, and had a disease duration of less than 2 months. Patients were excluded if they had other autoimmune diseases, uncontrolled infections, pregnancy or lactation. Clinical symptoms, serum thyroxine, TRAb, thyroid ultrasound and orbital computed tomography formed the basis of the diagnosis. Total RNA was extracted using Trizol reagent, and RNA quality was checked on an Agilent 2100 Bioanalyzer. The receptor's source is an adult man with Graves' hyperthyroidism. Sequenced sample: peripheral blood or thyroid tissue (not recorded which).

The nucleotides read TGTGCCAGCAGCTTACGAGGGGGCTGGACCGGGGAGCTGTTTTTT. The resulting protein is CASSLRGGWTGELFF. The V and J genes are TRBV7-9 and TRBJ2-2, with 7 bases matching TRBD1. Trimming takes 2 bases off V and 5 bases off J; junction bases not matched to a gene: 5. The CDR3 holds 15 amino acids from the cysteine to the phenylalanine. Only the CDR3 portion is preserved as DNA: 45 bases, with reading frame beginning at the first base. Sequences SEHNR (CDR1) and FQNEAQ (CDR2) are obtained from the germline V gene (reference sequence).